The sample holds many counts of the clone carrying this T cell receptor beta chain. The antigen remains unidentified. The data derive from a study of early T cells in non-severe SARS-CoV-2 infection. Study results and limitations: VDJdb-based annotation leaned toward anti-spike CD8 responses and missed private and CD4 specificities.

Per germline, CDR1 LNHNV and CDR2 YYDKDF (reference sequence). Trimming left V 0 bases short and J 4 bases short, with 16 bases between. CDR3 length equals 17 residues. One entry per CDR3 protein results from TCRdb running MiXCR on the 5' RACE reads. The sample carries 70,000 or so distinct CDR3 sequences, about 13% recorded once. The TCR was taken from an adult who was a healthcare worker with PCR-confirmed SARS-CoV-2 infection or an uninfected control (not recorded which). V gene TRBV15 combines with J gene TRBJ1-5; D is uncertain. The sample taken for sequencing was whole blood. CDR3: CATSRDLSNSLNQPQHF. In DNA form, the CDR3 reads TGTGCCACCAGCAGAGATCTGTCAAACAGCCTTAATCAGCCCCAGCATTTT.